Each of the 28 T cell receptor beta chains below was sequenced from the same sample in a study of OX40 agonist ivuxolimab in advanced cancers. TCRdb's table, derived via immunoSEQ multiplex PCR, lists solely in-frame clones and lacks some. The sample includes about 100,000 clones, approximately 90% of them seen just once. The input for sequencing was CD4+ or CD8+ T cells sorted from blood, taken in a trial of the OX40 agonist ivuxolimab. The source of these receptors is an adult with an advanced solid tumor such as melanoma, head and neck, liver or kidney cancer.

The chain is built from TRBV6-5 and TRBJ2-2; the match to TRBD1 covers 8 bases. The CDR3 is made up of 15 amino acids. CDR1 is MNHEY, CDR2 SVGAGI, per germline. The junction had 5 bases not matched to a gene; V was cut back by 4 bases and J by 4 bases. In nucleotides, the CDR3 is TGTGCCAGCAGTTCGAGGACAGGGCCCACCGGGGAGCTGTTTTTT. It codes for CASSSRTGPTGELFF.

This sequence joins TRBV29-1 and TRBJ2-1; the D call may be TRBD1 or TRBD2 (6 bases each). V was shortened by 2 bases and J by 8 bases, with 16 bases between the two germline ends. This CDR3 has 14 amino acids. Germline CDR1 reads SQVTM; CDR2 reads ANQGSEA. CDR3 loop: CSVESGAGGDEQFF. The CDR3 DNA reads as TGCAGCGTTGAATCGGGGGCAGGCGGGGATGAGCAGTTCTTC.

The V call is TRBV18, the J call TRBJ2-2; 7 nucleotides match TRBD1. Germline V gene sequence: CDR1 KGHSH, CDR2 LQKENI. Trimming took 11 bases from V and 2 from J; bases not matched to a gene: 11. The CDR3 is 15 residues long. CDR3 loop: CAGQGDSGNTGELFF. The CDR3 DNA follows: TGTGCCGGCCAGGGGGACAGCGGCAACACCGGGGAGCTGTTTTTT.

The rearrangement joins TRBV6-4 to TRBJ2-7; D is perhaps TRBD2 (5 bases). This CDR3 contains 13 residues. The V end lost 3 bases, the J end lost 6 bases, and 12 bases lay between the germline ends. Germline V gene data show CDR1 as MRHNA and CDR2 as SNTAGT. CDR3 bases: TGTGCCAGCAGTGAAGGTCCGGCGGGCGAGCAGTACTTC. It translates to CASSEGPAGEQYF.

The DNA for the CDR3 is TGTGCCTGGAGTATCTTGAGCTCCTACAATGAGCAGTTCTTC. Protein: CAWSILSSYNEQFF. This chain links TRBV30 with TRBJ2-1; D remains ambiguous. Between the trimmed V and J ends, which lost 2 bases and 0 bases, there was a span of 8 bases. Germline assignment: CDR1 GTSNPN and CDR2 SVGIG (reference sequence). This CDR3 has 14 amino acids.

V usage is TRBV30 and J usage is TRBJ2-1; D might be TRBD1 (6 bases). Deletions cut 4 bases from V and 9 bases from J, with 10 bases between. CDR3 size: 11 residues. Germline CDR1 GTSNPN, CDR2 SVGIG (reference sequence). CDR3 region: CAWNRASEQFF. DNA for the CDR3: TGTGCCTGGAACAGGGCGAGTGAGCAGTTCTTC.

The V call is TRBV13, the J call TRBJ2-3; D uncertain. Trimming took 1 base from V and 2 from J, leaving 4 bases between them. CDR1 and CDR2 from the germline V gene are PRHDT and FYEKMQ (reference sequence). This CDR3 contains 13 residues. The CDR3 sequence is CASSLAVTDTQYF. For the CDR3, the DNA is TGTGCCAGCAGCTTAGCGGTCACAGATACGCAGTATTTT.

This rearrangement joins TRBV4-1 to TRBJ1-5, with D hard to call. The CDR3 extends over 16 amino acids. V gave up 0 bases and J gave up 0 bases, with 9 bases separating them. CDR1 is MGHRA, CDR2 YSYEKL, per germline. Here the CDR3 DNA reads TGCGCCAGCAGCCAAGAAACCCCCGGTAGCAATCAGCCCCAGCATTTT. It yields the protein CASSQETPGSNQPQHF.

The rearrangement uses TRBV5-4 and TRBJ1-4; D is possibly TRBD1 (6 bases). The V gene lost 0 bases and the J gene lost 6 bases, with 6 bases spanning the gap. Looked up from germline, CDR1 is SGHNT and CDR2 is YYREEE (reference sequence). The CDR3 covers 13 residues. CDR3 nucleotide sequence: TGTGCCAGCAGCTTGGACAGGGATGAAAAACTGTTTTTT. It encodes CASSLDRDEKLFF.

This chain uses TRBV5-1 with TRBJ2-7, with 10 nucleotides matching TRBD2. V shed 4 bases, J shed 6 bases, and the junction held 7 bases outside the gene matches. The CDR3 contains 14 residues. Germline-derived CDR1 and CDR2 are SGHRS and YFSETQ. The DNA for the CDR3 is TGCGCCAGCAGCACAATAGCGGGAGGCGGCGAGCAGTACTTC. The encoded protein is CASSTIAGGGEQYF.

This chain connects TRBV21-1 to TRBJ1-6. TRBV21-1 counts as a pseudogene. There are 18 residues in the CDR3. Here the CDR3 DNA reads TGTGCCAGCAGTATCCCCGTGGAGTACTCGCTCCATAATTCACCCCTCCACTTT. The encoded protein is CASSIPVEYSLHNSPLHF.

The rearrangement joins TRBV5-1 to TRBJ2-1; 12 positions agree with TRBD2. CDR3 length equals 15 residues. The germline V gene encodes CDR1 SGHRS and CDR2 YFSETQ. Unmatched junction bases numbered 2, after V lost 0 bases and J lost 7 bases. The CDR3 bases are TGCGCCAGCAGCTTGGGGACTAGCGGGAATAATGAGCAGTTCTTC. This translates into CASSLGTSGNNEQFF.

The CDR3 DNA is TGTGCCTGGACCCCGGACGGGGGGACCCAGTACTTC. Translation gives CAWTPDGGTQYF. The chain carries TRBV30 and TRBJ2-5, with D possibly matching TRBD2 (6 bases). V lost 4 bases to trimming and J lost 7 bases, with 13 bases between them. The CDR3 has 12 amino acids. Germline V gene data show CDR1 as GTSNPN and CDR2 as SVGIG (reference sequence). The full variable domain, its missing parts supplied by reference TRBV30 and TRBJ2-5, is SQTIHQWPATLVQPVGSPLSLECTVEGTSNPNLYWYRQAAGRGLQLLFYSVGIGQISSEVPQNLSASRPQDRQFILSSKKLLLSDSGFYLCAWTPDGGTQYFGPGTRLLVL.

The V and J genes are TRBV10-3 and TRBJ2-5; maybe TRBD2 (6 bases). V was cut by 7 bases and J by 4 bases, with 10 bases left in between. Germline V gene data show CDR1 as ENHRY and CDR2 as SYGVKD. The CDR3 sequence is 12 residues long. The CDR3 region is CAIKGLRETQYF. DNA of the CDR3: TGTGCCATCAAGGGACTTCGAGAGACCCAGTACTTC.

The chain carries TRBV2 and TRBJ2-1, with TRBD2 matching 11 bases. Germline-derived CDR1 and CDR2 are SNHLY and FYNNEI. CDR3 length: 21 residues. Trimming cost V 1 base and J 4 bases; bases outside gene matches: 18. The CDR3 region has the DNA TGTGCCAGCAGTGAAGTGGTATTAACTAGCGGGAGCTTCTTGGGGTACAATGAGCAGTTCTTC. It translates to CASSEVVLTSGSFLGYNEQFF.

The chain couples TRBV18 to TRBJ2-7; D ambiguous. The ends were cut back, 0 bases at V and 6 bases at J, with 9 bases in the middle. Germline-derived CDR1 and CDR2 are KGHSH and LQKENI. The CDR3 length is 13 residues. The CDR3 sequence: CASSPPSGREQYF. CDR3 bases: TGTGCCAGCTCACCACCGTCCGGGCGCGAGCAGTACTTC.

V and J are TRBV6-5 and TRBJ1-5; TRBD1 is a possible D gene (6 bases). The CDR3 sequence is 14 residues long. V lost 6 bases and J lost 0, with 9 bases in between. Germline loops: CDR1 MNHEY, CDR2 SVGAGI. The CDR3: CASRQGPSNQPQHF. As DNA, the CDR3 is TGTGCCAGCAGACAGGGACCTAGCAATCAGCCCCAGCATTTT.

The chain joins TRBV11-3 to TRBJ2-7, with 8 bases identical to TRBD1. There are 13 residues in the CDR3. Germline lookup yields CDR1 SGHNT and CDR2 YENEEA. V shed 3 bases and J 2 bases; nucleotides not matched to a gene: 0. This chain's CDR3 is CASSLTGAYEQYF. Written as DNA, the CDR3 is TGTGCCAGCAGCTTGACAGGGGCCTACGAGCAGTACTTC. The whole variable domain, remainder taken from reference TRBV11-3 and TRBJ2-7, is EAGVVQSPRYKIIEKKQPVAFWCNPISGHNTLYWYLQNLGQGPELLIRYENEEAVDDSQLPKDRFSAERLKGVDSTLKIQPAELGDSAVYLCASSLTGAYEQYFGPGTRLTVT.

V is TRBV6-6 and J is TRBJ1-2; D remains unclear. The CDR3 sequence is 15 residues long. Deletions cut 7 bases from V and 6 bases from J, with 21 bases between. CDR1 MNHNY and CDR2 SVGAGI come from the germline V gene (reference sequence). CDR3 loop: CASTPSAGELHGYTF. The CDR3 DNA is TGTGCCAGCACCCCTTCGGCTGGGGAATTACATGGCTACACCTTC.

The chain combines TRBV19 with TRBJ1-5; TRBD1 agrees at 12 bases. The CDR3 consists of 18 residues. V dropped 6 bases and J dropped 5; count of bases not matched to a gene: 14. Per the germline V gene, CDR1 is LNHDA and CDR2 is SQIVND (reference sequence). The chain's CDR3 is CASRRRGQGAGKDQPQHF. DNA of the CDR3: TGTGCCAGTAGGAGGAGGGGACAGGGGGCCGGAAAAGATCAGCCCCAGCATTTT.

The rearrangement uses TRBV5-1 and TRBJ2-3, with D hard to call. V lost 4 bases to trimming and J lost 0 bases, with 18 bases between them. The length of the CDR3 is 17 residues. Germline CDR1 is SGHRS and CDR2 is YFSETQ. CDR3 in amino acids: CASSPFMGSSSTDTQYF. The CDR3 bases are TGCGCCAGCAGCCCGTTCATGGGGTCTTCTAGCACAGATACGCAGTATTTT.

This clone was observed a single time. For the CDR3, the DNA is TGCGCCAGCAGCCAGGCCCCGGGACAGATCTACGAGCAGTACTTC. Translating gives CASSQAPGQIYEQYF. The genes are TRBV4-1 and TRBJ2-7; 7 nucleotides line up with TRBD1. The V gene's germline CDR1 is MGHRA and CDR2 YSYEKL. The trim removed 3 bases at V and 3 bases at J, leaving 8 bases unmatched. The CDR3 has 15 amino acids.

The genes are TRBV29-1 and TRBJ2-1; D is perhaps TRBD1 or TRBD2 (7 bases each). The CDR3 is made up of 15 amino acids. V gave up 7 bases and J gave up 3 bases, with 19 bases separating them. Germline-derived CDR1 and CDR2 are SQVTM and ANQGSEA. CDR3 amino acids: CSAAGGAGSYNEQFF. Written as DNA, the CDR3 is TGCAGCGCGGCAGGGGGAGCGGGGAGCTACAATGAGCAGTTCTTC.

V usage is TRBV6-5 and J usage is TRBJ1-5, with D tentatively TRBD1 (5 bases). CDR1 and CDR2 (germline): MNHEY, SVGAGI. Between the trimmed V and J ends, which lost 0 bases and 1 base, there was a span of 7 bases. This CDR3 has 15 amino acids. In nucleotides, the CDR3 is TGTGCCAGCAGTTACTCAGGGGCGAGCAATCAGCCCCAGCATTTT. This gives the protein CASSYSGASNQPQHF.

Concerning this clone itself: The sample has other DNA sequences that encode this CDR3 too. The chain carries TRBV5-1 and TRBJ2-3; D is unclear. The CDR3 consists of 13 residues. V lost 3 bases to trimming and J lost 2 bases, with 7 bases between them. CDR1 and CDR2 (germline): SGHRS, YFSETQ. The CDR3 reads CASSSGSTDTQYF. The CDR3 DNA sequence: TGCGCCAGCAGCTCCGGGTCCACAGATACGCAGTATTTT.

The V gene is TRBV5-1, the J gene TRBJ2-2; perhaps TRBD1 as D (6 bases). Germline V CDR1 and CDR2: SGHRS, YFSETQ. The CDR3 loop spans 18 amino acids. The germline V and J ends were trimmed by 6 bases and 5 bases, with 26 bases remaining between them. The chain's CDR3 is CASNLGTTSDPVTGELFF. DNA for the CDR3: TGCGCCAGCAACCTGGGGACAACTTCCGACCCCGTAACCGGGGAGCTGTTTTTT.

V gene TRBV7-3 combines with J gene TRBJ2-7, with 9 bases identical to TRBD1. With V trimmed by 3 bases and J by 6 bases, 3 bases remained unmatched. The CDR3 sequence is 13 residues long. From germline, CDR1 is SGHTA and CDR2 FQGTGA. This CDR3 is CASSLGQGLEQYF. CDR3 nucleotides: TGTGCCAGCAGCTTGGGACAGGGTCTCGAGCAGTACTTC. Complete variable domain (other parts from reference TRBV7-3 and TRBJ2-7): GAGVSQTPSNKVTEKGKYVELRCDPISGHTALYWYRQSLGQGPEFLIYFQGTGAADDSGLPNDRFFAVRPEGSVSTLKIQRTERGDSAVYLCASSLGQGLEQYFGPGTRLTVT.

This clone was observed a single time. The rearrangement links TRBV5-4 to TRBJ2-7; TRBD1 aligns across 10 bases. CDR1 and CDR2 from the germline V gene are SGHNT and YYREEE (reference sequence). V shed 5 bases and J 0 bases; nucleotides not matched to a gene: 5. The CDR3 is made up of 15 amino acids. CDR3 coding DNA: TGTGCCAGCAGACCGGGACAGGGGAACTCCTACGAGCAGTACTTC. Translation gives CASRPGQGNSYEQYF. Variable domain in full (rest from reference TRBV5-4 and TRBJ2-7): ETGVTQSPTHLIKTRGQQVTLRCSSQSGHNTVSWYQQALGQGPQFIFQYYREEENGRGNFPPRFSGLQFPNYSSELNVNALELDDSALYLCASRPGQGNSYEQYFGPGTRLTVT.